This entry features one T cell receptor (beta chain) sequence. Some clones are missing from TCRdb's copy, which holds only in-frame ones; the method was immunoSEQ multiplex PCR. The table includes about 76,000 clones, 94% detected once. Trimming at V came to 2 bases and at J to 7 bases, leaving 5 bases not matched to a gene. The CDR3 has 14 residues. The V gene's germline CDR1 is MDHEN and CDR2 SYDVKM. This sample was taken from a study of technical replicates of blood from four donors. V is TRBV28 and J is TRBJ1-5; 7 positions agree with TRBD1. The sequenced sample was T cells isolated from PBMCs. This TCR was recovered from a human donor in good health. The CDR3, as DNA: TGTGCCAGCAGTTTACTAGGGGGCGGGCAGCCCCAGCATTTT. Encoded protein: CASSLLGGGQPQHF.